This T cell receptor beta chain is drawn from a study of identical twins (dated by TCRdb to between 2015 and 2016). Concerning the study at large: The study deep-sequenced TCR alpha and beta repertoires from monozygotic twins, unrelated adults of various ages and cord blood to test whether fetal clonotypes persist. To rule out contamination, the twin experiments were replicated at different times with different library preparation protocols.

A note on this clonotype: The clone's antigen remains unknown. It has no much larger one-base neighbor in the sample; base qualities were not kept.

Inclusive of the bounding cysteine and phenylalanine, the CDR3 is 17 residues long. The sequence is cut down to CDR3 DNA, 51 bases in frame from base 1. V ends up 7 bases short and J 0 bases short, with an unmatched junction base count of 5. The germline V gene (reference sequence) sets CDR1 to SEHNR and CDR2 to FQNEAQ. Results and caveats for the whole study, not just this receptor: In monozygotic twins, recombination models systematically underestimated out-of-frame TCR alpha sharing, but the models matched the sharing seen between unrelated individuals. Abundant cord blood beta clonotypes had fewer insertions, young adult naive repertoires showed a similar but weaker trend, and memory repertoires showed no such trend. Compared with coincidental sharing between unrelated individuals, out-of-frame TCR alpha sequences shared between twins had an excess of sequences with low generation probability. Excess twin sharing in beta out-of-frame sequences was weaker because fewer shared sequences lowered the signal-to-noise ratio. Conclusions relied on cross-sectional statistical analysis, since the same donors could not be followed over many years. Zero-insertion analyses could be partly confounded by invariant T cells such as MAIT and iNKT, though diverse VJ usage argued against such confounding for most clonotypes.

Every donor in the study was a healthy Caucasian. Three pairs of female monozygotic twins, all aged roughly 18 to 29 years, were included in the twin cohort. Peripheral blood mononuclear cells were used as the source from which RNA for TCR libraries was isolated. Libraries came from 5' RACE. TCRdb lists the instrument as Illumina HiSeq 2000. A universal primer binding site was added through template switching, and the final cDNA carried a unique molecular identifier so that TCR cDNA molecules could be counted accurately. First-strand cDNA for TCR alpha and beta chains was synthesized from specific primers in the conserved constant-segment region. To control for contamination, every cDNA library carried two barcodes: a SMART-Mk sample barcode plus Illumina barcodes. TruSeq adapter sequences along with Illumina sample barcodes were introduced in two successive PCR steps. TCR alpha and beta cDNA libraries were sequenced on the Illumina HiSeq platform with custom primers. For the original study's pipeline: Raw reads were processed with MiGEC to extract unique molecular identifiers, and MiXCR was used to determine CDR3 positions. Recombination models were inferred per individual with the repgenHMM and IGoR tools using an EM algorithm. Shared clonotypes were analyzed with the tcR package in R, and sharing was normalized by the product of cloneset sizes. To study raw recombination without the effects of thymic and clonal selection, out-of-frame nonproductive sequences were analyzed. TCRdb trimmed the raw reads at Q25, called clones with MiXCR and kept productive beta chains. Merged by CDR3 protein, the rows form single entries marked with the most common genes and DNA. The V and J calls follow TCRdb's processing rather than the paper's. In this sample the table shows about 720,000 distinct CDR3 sequences, around a sixth of which occur a single time. Less than 15% of the sample is taken by the ten largest.

These data were likewise used in another study, on T cells expressing NK-cell markers. As the second paper documents: In sorted CD3+CD56+NKG2C+, CD3+CD56+NKG2C- and CD3+CD56-NKG2C+ T-cell subsets from several donors, TCR beta-chain repertoires were profiled. Among the eight sequenced donors, seven were HCMV-seropositive and one was HCMV-seronegative. In several experiments an anti-gammadeltaTCR antibody was added to restrict sorting to alphabetaTCR-expressing T cells. For six donors, the dominant CD3+CD56+NKG2C+ clonotypes were among the top 10 CD8+ clonotypes and accounted for 1.0-7.0% of CD8+ T cells. Those dominant clonotypes were again the most abundant among CD3+CD56-NKG2C+ cells in a handful of donors, at roughly 28.3-65%. It remained unclear whether the expanded NKG2C-expressing T cell clones were specific for HCMV antigens. All eight donors whose samples were sequenced were randomly selected healthy volunteers, three of them men and five women. HCMV serostatus was determined by detecting HCMV-specific IgG in serum with a commercial ELISA kit. For roughly six donors, bulk peripheral blood T-cell repertoires were additionally sequenced from unsorted PBMC. MIGEC handled demultiplexing of the reads and grouping by UMI, while MiTCR was used to assemble and quantify clonotypes. To exclude erroneous sequences, only TCR cDNA sequences supported by at least two reads were retained. The tcR package was used for downstream repertoire analysis, and clonotypes were matched between fractions using CDR3 nucleotide sequence together with V segment. VDJmatch was used to annotate antigen specificity against VDJdb, with one amino acid substitution allowed in CDR3.

Input material: PBMCs. This receptor was obtained from a woman aged 18 to 35 in good health. This chain is built from TRBV7-9 and TRBJ2-1, with 14 bases in between that match TRBD2. The DNA is as follows: TGTGCCAGCATGGGGACTAGCGGGGGTCCCTCCTACAATGAGCAGTTCTTC. Its amino acids are CASMGTSGGPSYNEQFF.